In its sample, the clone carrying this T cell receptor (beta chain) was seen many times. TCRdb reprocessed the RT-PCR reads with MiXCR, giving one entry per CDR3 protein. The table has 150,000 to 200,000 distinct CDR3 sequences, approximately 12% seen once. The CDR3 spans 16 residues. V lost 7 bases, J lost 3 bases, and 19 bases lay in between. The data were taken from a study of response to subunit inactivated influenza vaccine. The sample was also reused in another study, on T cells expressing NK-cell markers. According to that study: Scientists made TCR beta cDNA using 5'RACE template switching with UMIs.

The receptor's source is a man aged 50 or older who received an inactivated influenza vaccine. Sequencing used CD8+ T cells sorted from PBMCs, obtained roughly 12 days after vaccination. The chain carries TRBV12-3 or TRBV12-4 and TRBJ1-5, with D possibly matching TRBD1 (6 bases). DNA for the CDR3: TGTGCCAGCAACACCGGGGGCGCGGGGCCCAATCAGCCCCAGCATTTT. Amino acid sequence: CASNTGGAGPNQPQHF.